The rows below give T cell receptor beta chains drawn from one sample of a study of glioma-infiltrating T cells. TCRdb re-called the multiplex PCR reads with MiXCR, one entry per CDR3 protein. The repertoire holds around 190,000 distinct CDR3 sequences, with more than 35% as singletons. What was sequenced was glioma tissue, nonneoplastic brain tissue, or PBMCs (not recorded which). The origin of the receptors is a human donor with low-grade glioma or glioblastoma, undergoing nonglioma brain surgery, or in good health (not recorded which). Both conserved end residues are part of each CDR3. Each record gives: clone size, D gene, J gene, V gene, CDR3 DNA, CDR3 protein. The D gene is left open where the match is weak. Part of the rows lack a size; the others show once, few, many or a class for expanded clones.

size: many
D: .
J: TRBJ1-3
V: TRBV28
DNA: TGTGCCAGCAGTTTTCACTCTGGAAACACCATATATTTT
CDR3: CASSFHSGNTIYF

size: many
D: TRBD2
J: TRBJ2-7
V: TRBV27
DNA: TGTGCCAGCAGTTTACAGACTAGCGGGAGCCTATACGAGCAGTACTTC
CDR3: CASSLQTSGSLYEQYF

size: .
D: .
J: TRBJ2-5
V: TRBV2
DNA: TGTGCCTCAACTGGAGGGTTACTAGAGACCCAGTACTTC
CDR3: CASTGGLLETQYF

size: few
D: .
J: TRBJ1-6
V: TRBV30
DNA: TGTGCCTGGAGTGGACAGTATAATTCACCCCTCCACTTT
CDR3: CAWSGQYNSPLHF

size: few
D: .
J: TRBJ2-7
V: TRBV4-1
DNA: TGCGCCAGCAGCCAAGTAAACGGGAACGAGCAGTACTTC
CDR3: CASSQVNGNEQYF

size: .
D: .
J: TRBJ2-1
V: TRBV19
DNA: TGTGCCAGTAGTCCTACCGGGCCACTCTACAATGAGCAGTCCTTC
CDR3: CASSPTGPLYNEQSF

size: few
D: .
J: TRBJ2-6
V: TRBV7-2
DNA: TGTGCCAGCAGCTTAGGCGGGACGGGGGCCAACGTCCTGACTTTC
CDR3: CASSLGGTGANVLTF

size: many
D: TRBD2
J: TRBJ2-1
V: TRBV6-1
DNA: TGTGCCAGCAGTGTAGCGGGAGTACCGAGTGAGCAGTTCTTC
CDR3: CASSVAGVPSEQFF

size: few
D: .
J: TRBJ1-2
V: TRBV29-1
DNA: TGCAGCGTGGGGGTGTCTAACTATGGCTACACCTTC
CDR3: CSVGVSNYGYTF

size: few
D: .
J: TRBJ2-7
V: TRBV25-1
DNA: TGTGCCAGCCTATCTAGTCTGGACGAGCAGTACTTC
CDR3: CASLSSLDEQYF

size: .
D: .
J: TRBJ1-1
V: TRBV12-3/TRBV12-4
DNA: TGTGCCAGCAGTTTAGCGCTGCGGTGGACAGTTTCCTTTGAAGCTTTCTTT
CDR3: CASSLALRWTVSFEAFF

size: many
D: .
J: TRBJ1-2
V: TRBV28
DNA: TGTGCCAGCAGTTTATCCGTTAACTATGGCTACACCTTC
CDR3: CASSLSVNYGYTF

size: many
D: .
J: TRBJ1-5
V: TRBV4-1
DNA: TGCGCCAGCAGCCAAGAAGGTTCAGGGATCAATCAGCCCCAGCATTTT
CDR3: CASSQEGSGINQPQHF

size: .
D: .
J: TRBJ2-4
V: TRBV7-9
DNA: TGTGCCAGCAGCTCCGGGAGCGAAAACATTCAGTACTTC
CDR3: CASSSGSENIQYF

size: .
D: .
J: TRBJ2-3
V: TRBV30
DNA: TGTGCCTGGAGCGGCCCTACGGCGGATACGCAGTATTTT
CDR3: CAWSGPTADTQYF

size: many
D: TRBD2
J: TRBJ2-5
V: TRBV28
DNA: TGTGCCAGCAGTTCCACCGGGACTAGTCAAGAGACCCAGTACTTC
CDR3: CASSSTGTSQETQYF

size: few
D: .
J: TRBJ2-5
V: TRBV11-2
DNA: TGTGCCAGCAGCCCTGCCGGGACAACTAAAGAGACCCAGTACTTC
CDR3: CASSPAGTTKETQYF

size: medium-sized
D: .
J: TRBJ2-3
V: TRBV28
DNA: TGTGCCAGCAGTTTGAGTATCCCCGGGAACACAGATACGCAGTATTTT
CDR3: CASSLSIPGNTDTQYF

size: few
D: .
J: TRBJ2-7
V: TRBV20-1
DNA: TGCAGTGCTAGCACAACGCCCAGGCAGGGCTACGAGCAGTACTTC
CDR3: CSASTTPRQGYEQYF

size: many
D: TRBD1
J: TRBJ2-7
V: TRBV28
DNA: TGTGCCAGCCGGGACAGGGGAGCTGGCGAGCAGTACTTC
CDR3: CASRDRGAGEQYF

size: once
D: .
J: TRBJ2-2
V: TRBV6-1
DNA: TGTGCCATTTCGGACACCGTGGAGCTGTTTTTT
CDR3: CAISDTVELFF

size: many
D: .
J: TRBJ2-3
V: TRBV5-1
DNA: TGCGCCAGCAGCTTGGAAATAGCCGCAGATACGCAGTATTTT
CDR3: CASSLEIAADTQYF

size: many
D: .
J: TRBJ2-1
V: TRBV28
DNA: TGTGCCAGCAGTTTAACCAACAGCGATGAGCAGTTCTTC
CDR3: CASSLTNSDEQFF

size: .
D: .
J: TRBJ2-1
V: TRBV20-1
DNA: TGCAGTGCTAGGCCCTGGCGTTCCTACAATGAGCAGTTCTTC
CDR3: CSARPWRSYNEQFF

size: many
D: .
J: TRBJ2-7
V: TRBV28
DNA: TGTGCCAGCAGTTTGGGGACTCCCGGGTTCGAGCAGTACTTC
CDR3: CASSLGTPGFEQYF

size: once
D: TRBD2
J: TRBJ2-1
V: TRBV6-1
DNA: TGTGCCAGAAGTGACCTAGCGGGAAGGCCTTACAATGAGCAGTTCTTC
CDR3: CARSDLAGRPYNEQFF

size: .
D: .
J: TRBJ2-4
V: TRBV5-4
DNA: TGTGCCAGTAGCCGCGGGGACTTCTCAAACATTCAGTACTTC
CDR3: CASSRGDFSNIQYF

size: few
D: .
J: TRBJ2-7
V: TRBV7-8
DNA: TGTGCCAGCGGAAGGTCGGCCTACGAGCAGTACTTC
CDR3: CASGRSAYEQYF

size: many
D: .
J: TRBJ1-1
V: TRBV2
DNA: TGTGCCAGCCGCCCGGGACAAATAATTATGAACACTGAAGCTTTCTTT
CDR3: CASRPGQIIMNTEAFF

size: many
D: TRBD2
J: TRBJ2-2
V: TRBV24-1
DNA: TGTGCCACCAGGGGGGGGATCGGGGAGCTGTTTTTT
CDR3: CATRGGIGELFF

size: .
D: .
J: TRBJ1-2
V: TRBV28
DNA: TGTGCCAGCAGCCCAGACAACTATGGCTACAACTTC
CDR3: CASSPDNYGYNF

size: .
D: .
J: TRBJ1-5
V: TRBV6-1
DNA: TGTGCCAGCAGCGAAGGGAATGGGGGGCTAGGGAGCAATCAGCCCAAGCATTTT
CDR3: CASSEGNGGLGSNQPKHF

size: many
D: .
J: TRBJ2-1
V: TRBV6-2/TRBV6-3
DNA: TGTGCCAGCAGTTACAGGACTCTGGATGAGCAGTTCTTC
CDR3: CASSYRTLDEQFF

size: few
D: .
J: TRBJ1-1
V: TRBV18
DNA: TGTGCCAGCTCACCTGCAGGTCGCATGAACACTGAAGCTTTCTTT
CDR3: CASSPAGRMNTEAFF

size: many
D: .
J: TRBJ2-7
V: TRBV7-2
DNA: TGTGCCAGCAGCTTAGGAATAAGCGGTACCTACGAGCAGTACTTC
CDR3: CASSLGISGTYEQYF

size: many
D: .
J: TRBJ2-3
V: TRBV3-1
DNA: TGTGCCAGCCATCGGGGGGATACGCAGTATTTT
CDR3: CASHRGDTQYF

size: many
D: TRBD1
J: TRBJ2-5
V: TRBV7-8
DNA: TGTGCCAGCAGTCGACAGGGCGAGACCCAGTACTTC
CDR3: CASSRQGETQYF

size: .
D: .
J: TRBJ2-3
V: TRBV5-1
DNA: TGCGCCAGCGGCATCCTCCGGGTGAGAGACAGCACAGATACGCAGTATTTT
CDR3: CASGILRVRDSTDTQYF

size: many
D: .
J: TRBJ2-1
V: TRBV7-9
DNA: TGTGCCAGCAGCTTAGTACAGTACGGTGAGCAGTTCTTC
CDR3: CASSLVQYGEQFF

size: .
D: .
J: TRBJ1-1
V: TRBV12-3/TRBV12-4
DNA: TGTGCCAGCAGTTTTAACATACAAGTACGGACTGAAGCTTTCTTT
CDR3: CASSFNIQVRTEAFF

size: few
D: TRBD1
J: TRBJ1-1
V: TRBV5-1
DNA: TGCGCCAGCAGCTTTAGGGACAGGGTGACAGACACTGAAGCTTTCTTT
CDR3: CASSFRDRVTDTEAFF

size: .
D: .
J: TRBJ1-1
V: TRBV19
DNA: TGTGCCAGTACCCCTTGGGCAATGAACACTGAAGCTTTCTTT
CDR3: CASTPWAMNTEAFF

size: many
D: TRBD2
J: TRBJ2-7
V: TRBV28
DNA: TGTGCCAGCAGTGCAGGACTAGCGGGAGAACCCCCCTACGAGCAGTACTTC
CDR3: CASSAGLAGEPPYEQYF

size: .
D: .
J: TRBJ2-7
V: TRBV28
DNA: TGTGCCTCGGGTGGTGAGTCTTACCATCGCGAGCAGTACTTC
CDR3: CASGGESYHREQYF

size: .
D: TRBD2
J: TRBJ2-2
V: TRBV2
DNA: TGTGCCAGCAGTGTAAACGGCGGGAGGGCCACCGGGGAGCTGTTTTTT
CDR3: CASSVNGGRATGELFF

size: many
D: .
J: TRBJ1-2
V: TRBV28
DNA: TGTGCCAGCAGTTCCGCGGAGTCTCTGAACTATGGCTACACCTTC
CDR3: CASSSAESLNYGYTF

size: .
D: .
J: TRBJ2-7
V: TRBV2
DNA: TGTGCCAGCAGGCCAAGACAGTGCCCCTACGAGCAGTACTTC
CDR3: CASRPRQCPYEQYF

size: .
D: TRBD2
J: TRBJ2-3
V: TRBV11-3
DNA: TGTGCCAGCAGCCAGGGACTAGCGGGAGCCTCAGATACGCAGTATTTT
CDR3: CASSQGLAGASDTQYF